These 20 T cell receptor beta chains came from one sample sequenced in a study of T cells in Graves' hyperthyroidism and ophthalmopathy. Amplified TCR beta CDR3 regions derived from RNA transcripts. During a first-round RT-PCR of the TCR CDR3, the HTBI primer set was used. TCRdb reprocessed the multiplex PCR reads via MiXCR and lists one record per CDR3 protein. The table lists approximately 590,000 distinct CDR3 sequences, approximately 14% of them singletons. The material sequenced was blood. The receptors here all came from a woman in her 30s with Graves' hyperthyroidism.

Ten or more counts support this clonotype. The gene calls are TRBV30 and TRBJ1-2, with 11 bases matching TRBD1. Germline V gene lookup returns CDR1 GTSNPN and CDR2 SVGIG (reference sequence). Germline trimming cut 4 bases from V and 7 bases from J; bases unmatched to any gene: 5. The CDR3 contains 13 residues. The CDR3 nucleotides read TGTGCCTGGACTGGGACAGGGGGTTTTGGCTACACCTTC. Protein: CAWTGTGGFGYTF.

There are many counts of this clonotype. In DNA, the CDR3 is TGTGCCAGCAGCCCCCGGGGCCCACCGTCAAACACCGGGGAGCTGTTTTTT. The encoded protein is CASSPRGPPSNTGELFF. The gene calls are TRBV12-3 or TRBV12-4 and TRBJ2-2, with D perhaps given as TRBD1 or TRBD2 (5 bases each). V was cut by 6 bases and J by 2 bases, with 19 bases left in between. CDR3 size: 17 residues.

This clonotype occurred many times. The V call is TRBV6-1, the J call TRBJ2-7, with TRBD1 matching over 9 bases. Unmatched junction bases numbered 5, after V lost 5 bases and J lost 6 bases. The CDR3 loop spans 13 amino acids. Germline loops: CDR1 MNHNS, CDR2 SASEGT. The CDR3 nucleotides are TGTGCCAGCAGTTACGGGACAGGGATCGAGCAGTACTTC. Protein: CASSYGTGIEQYF.

There are many counts of this clonotype. V and J are TRBV28 and TRBJ2-1; D remains unclear. The germline gives CDR1 MDHEN, CDR2 SYDVKM. The ends were cut back, 4 bases at V and 0 bases at J, with 13 bases in the middle. CDR3 length: 16 amino acids. CDR3: CASSYQWVGSYNEQFF. CDR3 bases: TGTGCCAGCAGTTATCAATGGGTCGGCTCCTACAATGAGCAGTTCTTC.

The V call is TRBV3-1, the J call TRBJ2-1, with TRBD2 matching 9 bases. This CDR3 has 15 residues. Germline V gene sequence: CDR1 LGHDT, CDR2 YNNKEL (reference sequence). V lost 2 bases, J lost 8 bases, and 7 bases stayed unmatched. CDR3 region: CASSQSGTSFHEQFF. The CDR3 DNA is TGTGCCAGCAGCCAATCCGGGACTAGCTTCCATGAGCAGTTCTTC.

This clonotype was found many times. The chain links TRBV11-2 to TRBJ2-7; D not certain. The CDR3 spans 10 residues. V lost 5 bases, J lost 3 bases, and 2 bases lay in between. Germline V CDR1 and CDR2: SGHAT, FQNNGV. The CDR3 is CASSLYEQYF. CDR3 in DNA: TGTGCCAGCAGCCTCTACGAGCAGTACTTC.

This clonotype was seen ten or more times. The gene calls are TRBV20-1 and TRBJ2-7; D remains ambiguous. Per germline, CDR1 DFQATT and CDR2 SNEGSKA (reference sequence). The CDR3 runs 12 residues. The V and J ends lost 1 base and 3 bases respectively, with 7 bases between them. Here the CDR3 reads CSARARSYEQYF. The DNA of the CDR3 is TGCAGTGCTAGAGCCCGGAGCTACGAGCAGTACTTC.

This clonotype was seen a handful of times. The J gene is TRBJ1-3, the V gene TRBV20-1; D ambiguous. Germline CDR1 and CDR2: DFQATT and SNEGSKA (reference sequence). There are 15 residues in the CDR3. V lost 0 bases to trimming and J lost 0 bases, with 9 bases between them. CDR3 DNA sequence: TGCAGTGCTAGAGATTGGAGGAACTCTGGAAACACCATATATTTT. It translates to CSARDWRNSGNTIYF.

J is TRBJ2-3 and V is TRBV5-1, with D hard to call. The CDR3 totals 14 residues. Trimming left V 1 base short and J 1 base short, with 7 bases between. Per the germline V gene, CDR1 is SGHRS and CDR2 is YFSETQ. CDR3 bases: TGCGCCAGCAGCTTGTATCGGGGCACAGATACGCAGTATTTT. It encodes CASSLYRGTDTQYF.

This clonotype turned up a few times. A much larger clone differs from this one at a single base, so this may be a read error. The V call is TRBV28, the J call TRBJ2-7, with D possibly TRBD2 on 6 matching bases. CDR1 and CDR2 from the germline V gene are MDHEN and SYDVKM. CDR3 size: 13 residues. CDR3 sequence: CVSSLAAGYEQYF. CDR3 sequence (DNA): TGTGTCAGCAGCCTTGCGGCGGGATACGAGCAGTACTTC.

This clonotype came up a few times. CDR3 coding DNA: TGCAGTGCTAGAGACGACAGGGCATTCCTTGGCTACACCTTC. Translated: CSARDDRAFLGYTF. The chain recombines TRBV20-1 with TRBJ1-2; TRBD1 agrees at 7 bases. After removal of 0 bases from V and 7 bases from J, the junction contained 8 bases not matched to a gene. Germline V CDR1 and CDR2: DFQATT, SNEGSKA (reference sequence). The CDR3 sequence is 14 residues long.

The chain employs TRBV27 and TRBJ2-7; perhaps TRBD2 as D (7 bases). CDR3 length equals 15 residues. Germline CDR1 MNHEY, CDR2 SMNVEV (reference sequence). The ends were cut back, 3 bases at V and 2 bases at J, with 14 bases in the middle. CDR3 sequence reads: CASSFRGGKTYEQYF. The CDR3, as DNA: TGTGCCAGCAGTTTCAGGGGAGGGAAGACCTACGAGCAGTACTTC.

The V gene is TRBV5-6, the J gene TRBJ1-1; 7 bases match TRBD1. The junction had 5 bases not matched to a gene; V was cut back by 5 bases and J by 4 bases. The CDR3 runs 13 residues. CDR1 is SGHDT and CDR2 is YYEEEE in the germline V gene. DNA for the CDR3: TGTGCCAGCAGTGTAGACAGGGCCACTGAAGCTTTCTTT. Translating it yields CASSVDRATEAFF.

This clonotype was seen at least ten times. This chain uses TRBV29-1 with TRBJ2-7; D gene unclear. V lost 6 bases to trimming and J lost 2 bases, with 11 bases between them. Germline CDR1 is SQVTM and CDR2 is ANQGSEA. This CDR3 is 12 amino acids long. This chain's CDR3 is CSVWTAAYEQYF. CDR3 sequence (DNA): TGCAGCGTATGGACGGCTGCCTACGAGCAGTACTTC.

This clonotype was seen many times. The J gene is TRBJ2-3, the V gene TRBV12-3 or TRBV12-4, with D hard to call. This CDR3 spans 18 amino acids. Trimming shortened V by 5 bases and J by 1 base, and 22 bases separated the two germline ends. The CDR3 protein is CASSLSRSPVGGTDTQYF. For the CDR3, the DNA is TGTGCCAGCAGTCTTTCCAGGAGTCCAGTGGGTGGCACAGATACGCAGTATTTT.

This clonotype was seen ten or more times. One end of the junction fails to match germline, which may point to a read error. The V gene is TRBV7-7, the J gene TRBJ2-7, with no clear D. The CDR3 has 13 residues. Germline V gives CDR1 SSHAT, CDR2 FNYEAQ (reference sequence). As DNA, the CDR3 is TGTGCTAGCAGCCCGGAAGTAATGGGCGAGCAGTACTTC. Its protein product is CASSPEVMGEQYF. The complete variable domain, with remaining parts taken from reference TRBV7-7 and TRBJ2-7, reads GAGVSQSPRYKVTKRGQDVTLRCDPISSHATLYWYQQALGQGPEFLTYFNYEAQPDKSGLPSDRFSAERPEGSISTLTIQRTEQRDSAMYRCASSPEVMGEQYFGPGTRLTVT.

The genes are TRBV9 and TRBJ1-2; a weak D match, TRBD1 (6 bases). Germline CDR1 reads SGDLS; CDR2 reads YYNGEE. CDR3 length: 14 amino acids. The V end lost 4 bases, the J end lost 3 bases, and 13 bases lay between the germline ends. The CDR3 region is CASSLGHHDYGYTF. The CDR3 nucleotides are TGTGCCAGCAGCCTGGGACACCACGACTATGGCTACACCTTC.

V gene TRBV5-6 combines with J gene TRBJ2-7; no clear D. The CDR3 loop spans 13 amino acids. CDR1 SGHDT and CDR2 YYEEEE come from the germline V gene. With 2 bases removed from V and 5 bases from J, the gap between germline ends came to 11 bases. The CDR3 DNA follows: TGTGCCAGCAGCTTTACATTGGGAAACGAGCAGTACTTC. Translation gives CASSFTLGNEQYF.

On this clonotype itself: Being one base from a much bigger clone, this may be a read error. The chain uses TRBV11-3 and TRBJ2-1; D call uncertain. The V gene's germline CDR1 is SGHNT and CDR2 YENEEA. The CDR3 covers 13 residues. V lost 5 bases, J lost 8 bases, and 13 bases lay in between. The CDR3 DNA reads TGTGCCAGCAGCAAACTGACAAGGTATGAGCAGTTCTTC. Translation: CASSKLTRYEQFF.

The rearrangement links TRBV7-9 to TRBJ2-2; D is possibly TRBD1 (6 bases). This CDR3 is built from 16 residues. CDR1 and CDR2 (germline): SEHNR, FQNEAQ (reference sequence). Trimming stripped 3 bases from V and 4 bases from J, with 15 bases between. CDR3 nucleotides: TGTGCCAGCAGCTTCGGCAGGGGCTTCGTCACCGGGGAGCTGTTTTTT. Amino acids: CASSFGRGFVTGELFF.